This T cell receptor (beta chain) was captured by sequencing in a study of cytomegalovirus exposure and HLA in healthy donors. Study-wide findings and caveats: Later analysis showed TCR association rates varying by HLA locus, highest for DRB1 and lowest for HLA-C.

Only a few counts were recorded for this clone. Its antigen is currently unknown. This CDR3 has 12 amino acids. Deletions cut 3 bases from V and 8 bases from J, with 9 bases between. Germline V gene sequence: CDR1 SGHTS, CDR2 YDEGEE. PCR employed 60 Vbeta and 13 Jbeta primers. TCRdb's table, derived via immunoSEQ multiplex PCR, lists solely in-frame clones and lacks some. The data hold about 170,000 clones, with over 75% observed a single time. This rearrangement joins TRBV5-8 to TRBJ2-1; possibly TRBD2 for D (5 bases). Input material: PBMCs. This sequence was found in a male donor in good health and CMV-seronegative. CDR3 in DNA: TGTGCCAGCAGCTGGACGAGGGATGAGCAGTTCTTC. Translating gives CASSWTRDEQFF.